The sequence of this T cell receptor (beta chain) was determined in a study of regulatory T cells in long-lasting Graves disease. Study at large: Over-5-year antithyroid drug use with positive TSH receptor antibodies defined persistent Graves' disease in the study. Findings and caveats of the study: The number of shared public clonotypes was higher in persistent patients (more than 2,500) than new patients (966). Segments TRBV28, TRBJ1-2 and TRBJ2-5 showed preferential usage in persistent disease.

Relying on iRepertoire HTBI primers and Arm-PCR of CDR3 regions, the team built TCR beta libraries. TCRdb re-analysed the multiplex PCR reads in MiXCR, keeping a single row per CDR3 protein. This sample has about half a million distinct CDR3 sequences; under 25% occur once, and the top ten carry 13%. CDR3 length equals 14 residues. V was clipped by 4 bases and J by 4 bases; unmatched bases: 6. Germline V CDR1 and CDR2: MNHNS, SASEGT. The time point here: persistent/refractory GD, antithyroid drugs over 5 years with positive TRAb. Following extraction of RNA from PBMCs, that RNA was used to make the TCR library. The table lists this clonotype with many counts. Its antigen is currently unknown.

This TCR was sampled from a female donor with Graves disease. The chain couples TRBV6-1 to TRBJ2-5; 7 nucleotides match TRBD1. The starting material was peripheral blood mononuclear cells (PBMCs), obtained when the disease was refractory, from a patient treated with antithyroid drugs. CDR3 sequence: CASSVDREGETQYF. The CDR3 DNA reads as TGTGCCAGCAGTGTCGACAGGGAAGGAGAGACCCAGTACTTC.